This T cell receptor beta chain was obtained from a study of cytomegalovirus exposure and HLA in healthy donors. After removal of 4 bases from V and 3 bases from J, the junction contained 9 bases not matched to a gene. Germline V gene sequence: CDR1 SGHDT, CDR2 YYEEEE. This CDR3 contains 16 residues. Vbeta (60) and Jbeta (13) primers were used in the PCR. Some clones are missing from TCRdb's copy, which holds only in-frame ones; the method was immunoSEQ multiplex PCR. The sample carries 70,000 to 90,000 clones, 70% to 75% recorded once. Source material: PBMCs. V usage is TRBV5-6 and J usage is TRBJ1-1; 10 bases agree with TRBD1. The TCR comes from a man between 60 and 75 years old in good health and CMV-seronegative. The CDR3 loop is CASSTLTGGLDTEAFF. The CDR3 nucleotides are TGTGCCAGCAGCACGCTGACAGGGGGCTTGGACACTGAAGCTTTCTTT.